The clone carrying this TCR beta chain was seen repeatedly, ten times or more. RNA transcripts provided the source from which TCR beta CDR3 regions were amplified. The HTBI primer set drove a first-round RT-PCR of the TCR CDR3. Via MiXCR, TCRdb re-called the multiplex PCR reads, giving one row per CDR3 protein. The data contain about 350,000 distinct CDR3 sequences, approximately 14% of them singletons. From germline, CDR1 is SGHTA and CDR2 FQGTGA. CDR3 length: 17 residues. V shed 5 bases, J shed 2 bases, and the junction held 8 bases outside the gene matches. The record originates from a study of T cells in Graves' hyperthyroidism and ophthalmopathy.

Sample: blood. The V gene is TRBV7-3, the J gene TRBJ2-2, with TRBD2 matching 10 bases. The source is a woman aged 30 to 39 with Graves' hyperthyroidism. This chain's CDR3 is CASSLLSGGPNTGELFF. The CDR3 nucleotides read TGTGCCAGCAGCCTGCTTAGCGGGGGGCCCAACACCGGGGAGCTGTTTTTT.